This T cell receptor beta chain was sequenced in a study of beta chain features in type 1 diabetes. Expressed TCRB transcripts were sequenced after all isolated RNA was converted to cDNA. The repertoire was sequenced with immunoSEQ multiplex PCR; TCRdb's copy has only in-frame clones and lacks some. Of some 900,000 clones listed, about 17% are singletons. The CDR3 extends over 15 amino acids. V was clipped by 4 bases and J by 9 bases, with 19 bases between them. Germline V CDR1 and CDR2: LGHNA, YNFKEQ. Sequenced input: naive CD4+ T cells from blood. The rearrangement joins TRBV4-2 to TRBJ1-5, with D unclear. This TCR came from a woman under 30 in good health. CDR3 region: CASSPTMRGRPPQHF. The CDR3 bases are TGTGCCAGCAGCCCCACGATGAGAGGTAGACCGCCCCAGCATTTT.